The T cell receptor beta chain under discussion was sequenced for a study of T cell clusters in autoimmune cytopenias. Study-wide results and limits: Primary autoimmune cytopenia patients seemingly lacked the physiological T cell clusters found in healthy donors.

The V gene's germline CDR1 is MNHEY and CDR2 SMNVEV (reference sequence). CDR3 size: 14 residues. TRB was amplified by touch-down multiplex PCR, primer pools A and B combined. Reprocessing the multiplex PCR reads, TCRdb reports a single entry for every CDR3 protein and omits DNA. There are 3,000 to 4,000 distinct CDR3 sequences in the sample, with roughly 5% held by the top ten. TRB amplification used 200 to 250 ng of peripheral blood genomic DNA. A note on this clonotype: The antigen remains unidentified.

V gene TRBV27 combines with J gene TRBJ2-7; TCRdb's D call of TRBD1 is untestable without DNA. Sequenced: peripheral blood. The receptor was isolated from a human donor with an autoimmune cytopenia or autoimmune hepatitis (not recorded which). The chain's CDR3 is CASSPRGGGTEQYF.